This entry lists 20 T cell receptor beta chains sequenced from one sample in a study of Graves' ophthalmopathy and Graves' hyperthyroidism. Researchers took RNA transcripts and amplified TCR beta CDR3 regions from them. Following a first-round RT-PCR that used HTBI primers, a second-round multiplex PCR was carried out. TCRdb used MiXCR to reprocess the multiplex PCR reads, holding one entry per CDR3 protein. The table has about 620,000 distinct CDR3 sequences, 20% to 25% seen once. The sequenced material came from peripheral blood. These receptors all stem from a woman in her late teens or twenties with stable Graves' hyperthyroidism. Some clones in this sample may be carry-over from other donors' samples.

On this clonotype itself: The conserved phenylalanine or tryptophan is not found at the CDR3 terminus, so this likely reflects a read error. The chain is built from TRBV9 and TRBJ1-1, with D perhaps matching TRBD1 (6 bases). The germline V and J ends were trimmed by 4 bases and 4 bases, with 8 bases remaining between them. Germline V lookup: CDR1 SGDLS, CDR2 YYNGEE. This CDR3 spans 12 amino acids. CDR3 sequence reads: CASSQTGTEAFY. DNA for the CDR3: TGTGCCAGCAGCCAGACAGGCACTGAAGCTTTCTAT.

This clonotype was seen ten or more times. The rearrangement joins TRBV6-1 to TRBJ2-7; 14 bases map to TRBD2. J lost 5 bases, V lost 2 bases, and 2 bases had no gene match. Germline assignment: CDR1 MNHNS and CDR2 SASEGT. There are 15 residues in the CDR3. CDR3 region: CASSELTSGRDEQYF. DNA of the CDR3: TGTGCCAGCAGTGAATTGACTAGCGGGAGGGACGAGCAGTACTTC.

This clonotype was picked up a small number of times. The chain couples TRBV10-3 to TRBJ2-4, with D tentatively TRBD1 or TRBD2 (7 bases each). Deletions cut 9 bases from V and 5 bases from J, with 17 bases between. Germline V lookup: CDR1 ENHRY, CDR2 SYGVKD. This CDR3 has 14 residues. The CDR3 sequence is CAMSDPGGENIQYF. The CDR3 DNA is TGTGCCATGTCGGACCCAGGGGGGGAAAACATTCAGTACTTC.

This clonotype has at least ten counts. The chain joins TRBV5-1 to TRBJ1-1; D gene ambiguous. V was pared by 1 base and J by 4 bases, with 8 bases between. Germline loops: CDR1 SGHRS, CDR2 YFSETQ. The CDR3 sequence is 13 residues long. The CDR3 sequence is CASSLSVSTEAFF. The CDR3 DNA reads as TGCGCCAGCAGCTTGTCCGTTAGCACTGAAGCTTTCTTT.

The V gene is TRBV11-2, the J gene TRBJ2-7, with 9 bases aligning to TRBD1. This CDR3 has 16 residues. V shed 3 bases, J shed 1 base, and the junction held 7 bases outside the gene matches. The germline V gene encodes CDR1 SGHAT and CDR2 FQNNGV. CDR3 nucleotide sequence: TGTGCCAGCAGCTTCCCCAGACAGGGGGTGTCCTACGAGCAGTACTTC. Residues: CASSFPRQGVSYEQYF.

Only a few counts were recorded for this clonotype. CDR3: CASSGRQGESNTGELFF. DNA for the CDR3: TGTGCCAGCAGCGGGAGACAGGGGGAGTCCAACACCGGGGAGCTGTTTTTT. J is TRBJ2-2 and V is TRBV4-2, with 9 nucleotides matching TRBD1. The length of the CDR3 is 17 residues. Germline-derived CDR1 and CDR2 are LGHNA and YNFKEQ. Germline trimming cut 5 bases from V and 2 bases from J; bases unmatched to any gene: 9.

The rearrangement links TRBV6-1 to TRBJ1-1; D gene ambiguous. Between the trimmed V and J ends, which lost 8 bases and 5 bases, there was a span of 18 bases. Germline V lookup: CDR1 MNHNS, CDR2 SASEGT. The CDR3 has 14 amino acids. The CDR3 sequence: CASSFLALGTEAFF. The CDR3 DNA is TGTGCCAGCTCCTTTCTCGCTCTAGGGACTGAAGCTTTCTTT.

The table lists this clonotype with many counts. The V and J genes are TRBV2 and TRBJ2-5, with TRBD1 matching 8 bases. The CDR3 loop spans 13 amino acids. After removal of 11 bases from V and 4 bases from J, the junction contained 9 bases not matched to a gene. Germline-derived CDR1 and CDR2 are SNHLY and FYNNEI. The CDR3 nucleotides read TGTGCCGGAAGACAGGGGTGGTCAGAGACCCAGTACTTC. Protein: CAGRQGWSETQYF.

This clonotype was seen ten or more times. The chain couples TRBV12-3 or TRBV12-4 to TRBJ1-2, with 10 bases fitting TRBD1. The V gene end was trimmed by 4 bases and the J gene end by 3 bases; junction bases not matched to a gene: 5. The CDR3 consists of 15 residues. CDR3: CASSSRDRGDYGYTF. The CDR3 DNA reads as TGTGCCAGCAGTTCCCGGGACAGGGGAGACTATGGCTACACCTTC.

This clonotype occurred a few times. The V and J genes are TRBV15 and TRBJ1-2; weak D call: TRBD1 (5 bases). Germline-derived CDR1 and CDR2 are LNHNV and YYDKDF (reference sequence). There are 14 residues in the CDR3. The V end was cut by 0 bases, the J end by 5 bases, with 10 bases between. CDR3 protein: CATSRDGGEYGYTF. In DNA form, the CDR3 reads TGTGCCACCAGCAGAGACGGGGGGGAGTATGGCTACACCTTC.

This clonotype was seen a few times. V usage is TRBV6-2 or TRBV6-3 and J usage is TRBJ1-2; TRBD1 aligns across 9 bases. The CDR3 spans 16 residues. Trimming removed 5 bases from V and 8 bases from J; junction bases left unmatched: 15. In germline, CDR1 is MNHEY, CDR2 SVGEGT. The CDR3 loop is CASSPPFPQGAKGYTF. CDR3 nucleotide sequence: TGTGCCAGCAGTCCCCCCTTCCCACAGGGGGCAAAAGGCTACACCTTC.

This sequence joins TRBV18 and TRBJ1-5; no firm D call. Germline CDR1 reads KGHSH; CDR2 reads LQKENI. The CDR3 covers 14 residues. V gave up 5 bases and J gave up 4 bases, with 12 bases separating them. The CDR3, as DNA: TGTGCCAGCTCATCCCCGAGGGAAAATCAGCCCCAGCATTTT. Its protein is CASSSPRENQPQHF.

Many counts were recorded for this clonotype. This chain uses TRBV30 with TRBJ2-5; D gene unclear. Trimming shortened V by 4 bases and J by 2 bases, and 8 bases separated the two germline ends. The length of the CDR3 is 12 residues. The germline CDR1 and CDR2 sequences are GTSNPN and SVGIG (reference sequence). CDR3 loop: CAWTKLQETQYF. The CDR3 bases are TGTGCCTGGACAAAGTTGCAAGAGACCCAGTACTTC.

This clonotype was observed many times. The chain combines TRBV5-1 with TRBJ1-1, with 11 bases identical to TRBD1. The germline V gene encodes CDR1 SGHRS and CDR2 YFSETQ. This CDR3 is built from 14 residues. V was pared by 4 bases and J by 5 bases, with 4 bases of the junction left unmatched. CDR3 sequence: CASSARDRGTEAFF. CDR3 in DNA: TGCGCCAGCAGCGCCCGGGACAGGGGGACTGAAGCTTTCTTT. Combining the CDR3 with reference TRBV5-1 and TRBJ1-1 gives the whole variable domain KAGVTQTPRYLIKTRGQQVTLSCSPISGHRSVSWYQQTPGQGLQFLFEYFSETQRNKGNFPGRFSGRQFSNSRSEMNVSTLELGDSALYLCASSARDRGTEAFFGQGTRLTVV.

The CDR3 here is CASSSVASGGYEQYF. In DNA form, the CDR3 reads TGTGCCAGCAGCTCTGTTGCTAGCGGGGGTTACGAGCAGTACTTC. The V call is TRBV13, the J call TRBJ2-7; 10 bases match TRBD2. Trimming cost V 4 bases and J 4 bases; bases outside gene matches: 7. Per the germline V gene, CDR1 is PRHDT and CDR2 is FYEKMQ (reference sequence). CDR3 size: 15 residues.

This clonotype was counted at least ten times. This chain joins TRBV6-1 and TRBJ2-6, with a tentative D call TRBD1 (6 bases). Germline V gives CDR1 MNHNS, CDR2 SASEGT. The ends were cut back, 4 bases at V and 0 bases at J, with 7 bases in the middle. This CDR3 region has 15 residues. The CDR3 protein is CASSGGHSGANVLTF. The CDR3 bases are TGTGCCAGCAGTGGGGGACACTCTGGGGCCAACGTCCTGACTTTC.

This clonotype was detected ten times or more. The chain's CDR3 is CAISGPGQTGGAFF. The DNA of the CDR3 is TGTGCCATCAGTGGGCCGGGGCAGACTGGAGGAGCTTTCTTT. The chain combines TRBV10-3 with TRBJ1-1; D may be TRBD1 (5 bases). Germline V gene data show CDR1 as ENHRY and CDR2 as SYGVKD. The CDR3 contains 14 residues. Between the trimmed V and J ends, which lost 4 bases and 10 bases, there was a span of 19 bases.

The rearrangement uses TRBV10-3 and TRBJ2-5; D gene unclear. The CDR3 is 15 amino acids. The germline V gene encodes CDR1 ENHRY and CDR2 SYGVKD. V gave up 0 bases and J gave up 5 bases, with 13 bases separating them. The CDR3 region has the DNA TGTGCCATCAGTGAGTCGATCGTTGGTAGGGAGACCCAGTACTTC. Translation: CAISESIVGRETQYF.

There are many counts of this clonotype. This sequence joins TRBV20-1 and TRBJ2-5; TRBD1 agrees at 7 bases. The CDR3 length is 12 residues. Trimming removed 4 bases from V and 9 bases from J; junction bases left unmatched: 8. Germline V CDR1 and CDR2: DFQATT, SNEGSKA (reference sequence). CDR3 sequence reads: CSANRGLEAQYF. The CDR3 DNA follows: TGCAGTGCTAACAGGGGATTGGAGGCCCAGTACTTC.

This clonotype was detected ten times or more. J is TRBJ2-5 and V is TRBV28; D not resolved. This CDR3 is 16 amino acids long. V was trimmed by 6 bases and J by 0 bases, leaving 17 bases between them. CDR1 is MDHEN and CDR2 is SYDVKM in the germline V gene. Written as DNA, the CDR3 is TGTGCCAGCAGGGGTTTTGTAGTGAGGAACCAAGAGACCCAGTACTTC. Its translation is CASRGFVVRNQETQYF.